This T cell receptor (beta chain) was captured in a study of cytomegalovirus exposure and HLA in healthy donors. General study results and limits: Many donors carried some public TCRs, although rarity characterized most TCR sequences. Association of a missense DCLRE1C variant with TCR beta V- and J-gene trimming was reported in a later analysis. An observed cluster of highly shared sequence variants was recorded as a likely sequencing artifact. Earlier analysis looked at TCR beta V segments, and most were productive about 90% or about 30% of the time.

Points on this clone: Its specificity is not known.

PCR involved 60 Vbeta and 13 Jbeta primers. Using immunoSEQ multiplex PCR, the repertoire was profiled, and TCRdb retains in-frame clones only, with some absent. The sample lists some 120,000 clones; 80% were seen once. Per the germline V gene, CDR1 is MGHDK and CDR2 is SYGVNS. The CDR3 is made up of 14 amino acids. The V and J ends lost 5 bases and 4 bases, in that order; junction bases with no gene match: 6. The chain combines TRBV25-1 with TRBJ1-1, with 8 nucleotides matching TRBD1. The specimen was PBMCs. The receptor's source is a man aged 40-49 years in good health and CMV-seronegative. The CDR3, as DNA: TGTGCCAGCAGTAGACAGGGGACGAGCACTGAAGCTTTCTTT. This sequence encodes CASSRQGTSTEAFF.